This TCR beta chain was observed in a study of blood T cell repertoires in COVID-19. V gave up 1 base and J gave up 0 bases; unmatched junction bases: 7. Per the germline V gene, CDR1 is LGHNA and CDR2 is YNFKEQ. The CDR3 has 18 amino acids. Sequencing was performed with immunoSEQ multiplex PCR; in TCRdb, only in-frame clones are kept and a portion is missing. The sample records under 300,000 clones, 70% to 90% being singletons. This chain links TRBV4-2 with TRBJ2-1; 9 nucleotides align to TRBD2. The clonotype comes from a woman between 35 and 50 years old who had recovered from COVID-19. The sequenced sample consisted of peripheral blood. CDR3 DNA: TGTGCCAGCAGCCAAGTGGGTAGCGGGGGAAGCTCCTACAATGAGCAGTTCTTC. It yields the protein CASSQVGSGGSSYNEQFF.